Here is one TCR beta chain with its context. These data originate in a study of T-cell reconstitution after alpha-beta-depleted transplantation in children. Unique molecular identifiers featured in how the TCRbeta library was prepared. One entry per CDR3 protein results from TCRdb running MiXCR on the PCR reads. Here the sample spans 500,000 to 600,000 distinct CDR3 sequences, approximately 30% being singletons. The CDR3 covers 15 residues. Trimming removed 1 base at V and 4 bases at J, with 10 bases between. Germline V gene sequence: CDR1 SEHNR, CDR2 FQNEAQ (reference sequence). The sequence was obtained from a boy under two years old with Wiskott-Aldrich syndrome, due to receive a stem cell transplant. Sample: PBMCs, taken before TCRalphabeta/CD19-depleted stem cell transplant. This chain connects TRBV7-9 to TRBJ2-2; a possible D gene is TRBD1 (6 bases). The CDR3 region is CASSLGGLGTGELFF. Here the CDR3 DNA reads TGTGCCAGCAGCTTAGGGGGGCTTGGCACCGGGGAGCTGTTTTTT.